The 29 T cell receptor beta chains presented below share a single source sample, sequenced in a study of T cell clonotyping in hematopoietic cell transplantation (dated by TCRdb to the early 2020s). The library was made by the immunoSEQ multiplex PCR assay. Drawn from immuneACCESS, this table holds only the in-frame rearrangements with V and J called that TCRdb kept. Clones are partly lost; checked studies trace under half to an unresolved V gene and leave the rest unexplained. The sample table lists 15,000 or so clones, roughly 90% of them with a count of one. Around 3% of the sample is held by the ten biggest clonotypes. The sample was peripheral blood mononuclear cells. These receptors all come from a man in his fifties in good health. Some clones in this sample may be carry-over from other donors' samples.

The chain joins TRBV10-2 to TRBJ1-6; D is unclear. CDR3 length: 14 residues. CDR1 is WSHSY and CDR2 is SAAADI in the germline V gene. Trimming shortened V by 0 bases and J by 7 bases, and 7 bases separated the two germline ends. CDR3 in DNA: TGCGCCAGCAGTGAGTCGAATAGAAATTCACCCCTCCACTTT. Amino acids: CASSESNRNSPLHF.

The genes are TRBV25-1 and TRBJ1-1, with D perhaps TRBD1 (5 bases). Germline V gene data show CDR1 as MGHDK and CDR2 as SYGVNS. With 7 bases removed from V and 1 base from J, the gap between germline ends came to 13 bases. This CDR3 is built from 14 residues. The CDR3 loop reads CASMGLARNTEAFF. The DNA of the CDR3 is TGTGCCAGCATGGGGCTCGCCAGGAACACTGAAGCTTTCTTT.

The V call is TRBV28, the J call TRBJ2-3, with a weak D call TRBD1 (6 bases). From germline, CDR1 is MDHEN and CDR2 SYDVKM. V was shortened by 3 bases and J by 3 bases, with 10 bases between the two germline ends. CDR3 length: 14 residues. The CDR3: CASSFLQGTDTQYF. As DNA, the CDR3 is TGTGCCAGCAGTTTCCTACAGGGAACAGATACGCAGTATTTT.

The rearrangement links TRBV30 to TRBJ1-2, with D uncertain. Germline CDR1 and CDR2: GTSNPN and SVGIG (reference sequence). V was clipped by 3 bases and J by 0 bases, with 20 bases between them. This CDR3 contains 17 residues. This chain's CDR3 is CAWRGPRESPTNYGYTF. Here the CDR3 DNA reads TGTGCCTGGAGGGGCCCACGGGAAAGCCCTACTAACTATGGCTACACCTTC.

This clone was found once. The chain is built from TRBV2 and TRBJ1-5, with D tentatively TRBD1 (5 bases). The V end was cut by 3 bases, the J end by 2 bases, with 17 bases between. Germline CDR1 SNHLY, CDR2 FYNNEI. This CDR3 comprises 17 residues. For the CDR3, the DNA is TGTGCCAGCAGTGAGTGGGCAGGGAGGAATGGCAATCAGCCCCAGCATTTT. This gives the protein CASSEWAGRNGNQPQHF.

CDR3 loop: CASSLASAGAGETQYF. The CDR3 DNA reads as TGTGCCAGCAGCTTAGCGTCGGCGGGGGCGGGGGAGACCCAGTACTTC. The chain links TRBV7-2 to TRBJ2-5; the D gene is possibly TRBD2 (7 bases). Trimming shortened V by 0 bases and J by 5 bases, and 16 bases separated the two germline ends. Germline CDR1 reads SGHTA; CDR2 reads FQGNSA. This CDR3 spans 16 amino acids.

The chain links TRBV7-2 to TRBJ1-6; 9 positions agree with TRBD1. V shed 5 bases, J shed 9 bases, and the junction held 11 bases outside the gene matches. Germline V gene data show CDR1 as SGHTA and CDR2 as FQGNSA. There are 16 residues in the CDR3. The CDR3 spells CASSPGTGQGGSPLHF. The DNA of the CDR3 is TGTGCCAGCAGCCCCGGGACGGGACAGGGTGGTTCACCCCTCCACTTT.

As for this clone: One end of the junction is discordant with germline, which a read error may explain. This chain links TRBV14 with TRBJ1-2; tentative D call: TRBD1 (5 bases). Germline V lookup: CDR1 SGHDN, CDR2 FVKESK. The CDR3 is 12 residues long. CDR3 in amino acids: CASSKDRGGYTF. For the CDR3, the DNA is TGTGCCAGCAGCAAAGATAGGGGTGGCTACACCTTC.

The chain carries TRBV28 and TRBJ1-2; 8 bases map to TRBD1. Losses at the gene ends were 6 bases for V and 2 bases for J; bases not matched to a gene: 14. This CDR3 has 17 residues. Per germline, CDR1 MDHEN and CDR2 SYDVKM. The CDR3 DNA sequence: TGTGCCAGCAGCAAATTCCCGCATGGACAGGGCAACTATGGCTACACCTTC. Translating gives CASSKFPHGQGNYGYTF.

This chain joins TRBV1 and TRBJ1-4; the table's D call, TRBD1, was not checked against the DNA. TRBV1 is a pseudogene locus. This CDR3 region has 16 residues. The CDR3 sequence: CTSSQDLAGKNEKLFF. The CDR3 coding sequence is TGCACCAGCAGCCAAGATTTGGCAGGGAAGAATGAAAAACTGTTTTTT.

V usage is TRBV6-5 and J usage is TRBJ2-7; D not resolved. Trimming removed 2 bases from V and 4 bases from J, with 12 bases in between. CDR1 MNHEY and CDR2 SVGAGI come from the germline V gene. The CDR3 loop spans 14 amino acids. CDR3 sequence: CASSYGPRSYEQYF. The CDR3 DNA reads as TGTGCCAGCAGTTACGGGCCTCGTTCATACGAGCAGTACTTC.

In this sample, this clone turned up a few times. The rearrangement uses TRBV7-3 and TRBJ1-1, with D hard to call. V shed 2 bases and J shed 8 bases, with 9 bases lying between them. Germline CDR1 reads SGHTA; CDR2 reads FQGTGA. The CDR3 loop spans 12 amino acids. CDR3 in DNA: TGTGCCAGCAGCTTACTACCCCTCGAAGCTTTCTTT. Its translation: CASSLLPLEAFF.

The CDR3 DNA follows: TGTGCCAGCAGAGCGGGGGGAGAAACCTACGAGCAGTACTTC. Translating gives CASRAGGETYEQYF. The chain recombines TRBV28 with TRBJ2-7; the match to TRBD2 covers 9 bases. After removal of 6 bases from V and 2 bases from J, the junction contained 5 bases not matched to a gene. This CDR3 is built from 14 residues. Germline V gene sequence: CDR1 MDHEN, CDR2 SYDVKM.

The rearrangement joins TRBV6-5 to TRBJ2-7, with TRBD2 identical over 7 bases. From germline, CDR1 is MNHEY and CDR2 SVGAGI. The CDR3 sequence is 15 residues long. With 2 bases clipped from V and 2 bases from J, the junction kept 6 bases outside the gene matches. The CDR3 DNA reads TGTGCCAGCAGTTACGTCGACCGGGGGGCCTACGAGCAGTACTTC. It specifies CASSYVDRGAYEQYF.

V is TRBV28 and J is TRBJ2-5; D is ambiguous. This CDR3 has 14 residues. Per the germline V gene, CDR1 is MDHEN and CDR2 is SYDVKM. Deletions cut 1 base from V and 6 bases from J, with 12 bases between. CDR3 residues: CASSLSRTVQTQYF. Written as DNA, the CDR3 is TGTGCCAGCAGTTTATCACGGACGGTCCAGACCCAGTACTTC.

V gene TRBV9 combines with J gene TRBJ2-7; weak D call: TRBD1 (6 bases). Germline V CDR1 and CDR2: SGDLS, YYNGEE. V was pared by 7 bases and J by 3 bases, with 11 bases between. This CDR3 region has 12 residues. The CDR3 sequence: CASGTGHYEQYF. CDR3 DNA: TGTGCCAGCGGGACGGGACACTACGAGCAGTACTTC. Drawing the rest from reference TRBV9 and TRBJ2-7, the complete variable domain is DSGVTQTPKHLITATGQRVTLRCSPRSGDLSVYWYQQSLDQGLQFLIQYYNGEERAKGNILERFSAQQFPDLHSELNLSSLELGDSALYFCASGTGHYEQYFGPGTRLTVT.

This rearrangement joins TRBV20-1 to TRBJ1-1, with D perhaps TRBD1 (5 bases). Per germline, CDR1 DFQATT and CDR2 SNEGSKA (reference sequence). This CDR3 region has 11 residues. V was pared by 6 bases and J by 9 bases, with 14 bases between. This CDR3 reads CSALEAGKAFF. The CDR3 DNA follows: TGCAGTGCCTTAGAGGCAGGGAAAGCTTTCTTT.

The chain has TRBV27 and TRBJ2-3; 7 bases map to TRBD1. The CDR3 totals 14 residues. Germline values: CDR1 MNHEY, CDR2 SMNVEV (reference sequence). Trimming took 2 bases from V and 8 from J; bases not matched to a gene: 7. In DNA, the CDR3 is TGTGCCAGCAGTTTAGCTACAGGGGACGGTACGCAGTATTTT. This translates into CASSLATGDGTQYF.

V is TRBV23-1 and J is TRBJ1-6, with unresolved D. TRBV23-1 is given ORF status, its function remaining uncertain. The CDR3 has 12 amino acids. Trimming left V 11 bases short and J 5 bases short, with 10 bases between. CDR3 residues: CARGEDNSPLHF. CDR3 DNA: TGCGCCCGTGGGGAGGATAATTCACCCCTCCACTTT.

CDR3 sequence reads: CASSPGSSGANVLTF. In DNA, the CDR3 is TGTGCCAGCAGCCCGGGGAGCTCTGGGGCCAACGTCCTGACTTTC. V is TRBV28 and J is TRBJ2-6; possibly TRBD2 for D (5 bases). From germline, CDR1 is MDHEN and CDR2 SYDVKM. Deletions cut 6 bases from V and 0 bases from J, with 9 bases between. CDR3 length equals 15 residues.

This rearrangement joins TRBV30 to TRBJ1-2; D gene unclear. V lost 0 bases and J 10 bases, leaving 15 bases between the germline ends. Germline CDR1 reads GTSNPN; CDR2 reads SVGIG (reference sequence). The CDR3 contains 13 residues. The CDR3 bases are TGTGCCTGGAGTGTAAAGCGGCAGGTGGACTACACCTTC. This sequence encodes CAWSVKRQVDYTF.

The chain combines TRBV6-1 with TRBJ1-4; a possible D gene is TRBD1 (5 bases). Per germline, CDR1 MNHNS and CDR2 SASEGT. The V and J ends lost 2 bases and 0 bases respectively, with 7 bases between them. The CDR3 length is 15 residues. The CDR3: CASSETGATNEKLFF. The CDR3 DNA is TGTGCCAGCAGTGAAACAGGAGCAACTAATGAAAAACTGTTTTTT.

The chain carries TRBV29-1 and TRBJ2-5; 13 bases are shared with TRBD2. Germline V lookup: CDR1 SQVTM, CDR2 ANQGSEA. This CDR3 region has 13 residues. Trimming removed 7 bases from V and 7 bases from J; junction bases left unmatched: 6. The CDR3 sequence is CSEGTSGDGTQYF. Written as DNA, the CDR3 is TGCAGCGAAGGGACTAGCGGGGATGGGACCCAGTACTTC. Supplemented by reference TRBV29-1 and TRBJ2-5, the full variable domain reads SAVISQKPSRDICQRGTSLTIQCQVDSQVTMMFWYRQQPGQSLTLIATANQGSEATYESGFVIDKFPISRPNLTFSTLTVSNMSPEDSSIYLCSEGTSGDGTQYFGPGTRLLVL.

This clone was seen once. The chain links TRBV6-4 to TRBJ1-6, with 10 bases fitting TRBD1. CDR1 MRHNA and CDR2 SNTAGT come from the germline V gene. J gave up 11 bases and V 3 bases, and 7 bases lay outside the gene matches. The CDR3 has 15 amino acids. In DNA form, the CDR3 reads TGTGCCAGCAGTGAGAGTGGGACAGGGGCGGCACCCCTCCACTTT. Encoded protein: CASSESGTGAAPLHF.

The genes are TRBV5-6 and TRBJ2-3, with D maybe TRBD2 (5 bases). CDR1 SGHDT and CDR2 YYEEEE come from the germline V gene. Trimming shortened V by 4 bases and J by 5 bases, and 14 bases separated the two germline ends. The CDR3 covers 14 residues. The CDR3: CASSPGERQDTQYF. Here the CDR3 DNA reads TGTGCCAGCAGCCCCGGGGAGCGGCAAGATACGCAGTATTTT. Combining the CDR3 with reference TRBV5-6 and TRBJ2-3 gives the whole variable domain DAGVTQSPTHLIKTRGQQVTLRCSPKSGHDTVSWYQQALGQGPQFIFQYYEEEERQRGNFPDRFSGHQFPNYSSELNVNALLLGDSALYLCASSPGERQDTQYFGPGTRLTVL.

The chain employs TRBV6-5 and TRBJ1-1, with unresolved D. The CDR3 spans 16 residues. V lost 0 bases to trimming and J lost 1 base, with 12 bases between them. CDR1 and CDR2 from the germline V gene are MNHEY and SVGAGI. CDR3 protein: CASSYSSRIRNTEAFF. The CDR3 DNA reads as TGTGCCAGCAGTTACTCGTCAAGAATCCGGAACACTGAAGCTTTCTTT.

The V gene is TRBV4-1, the J gene TRBJ1-2; D uncertain. This CDR3 contains 18 residues. Germline-derived CDR1 and CDR2 are MGHRA and YSYEKL. V was pared by 1 base and J by 7 bases, with 25 bases between. DNA of the CDR3: TGCGCCAGCAGCCAAGGGTCCCGGCTCGTGGGCCCCCTCTCTGGCTACACCTTC. Encoded protein: CASSQGSRLVGPLSGYTF.

This clone was observed a single time. The gene calls are TRBV4-1 and TRBJ2-7, with TRBD2 identical over 7 bases. The CDR3 contains 15 residues. Trimming at V came to 1 base and at J to 1 base, leaving 4 bases not matched to a gene. Per the germline V gene, CDR1 is MGHRA and CDR2 is YSYEKL. CDR3 coding DNA: TGCGCCAGCAGCCAAGTTGAGCGGGGTTCCTACGAGCAGTACTTC. Translating gives CASSQVERGSYEQYF.

The V and J genes are TRBV7-8 and TRBJ2-5; TRBD2 agrees at 9 bases. V lost 5 bases and J lost 2; bases outside the gene matches: 6. The CDR3 has 15 amino acids. The germline V gene has CDR1 SGHVS and CDR2 FQNEAQ. CDR3 region: CASSARLAEQETQYF. The CDR3 coding sequence is TGTGCCAGCAGCGCACGACTAGCGGAACAAGAGACCCAGTACTTC.